The 32 T cell receptor beta chains presented below share a single source sample, sequenced in a study of pediatric ulcerative colitis. Generated by immunoSEQ multiplex PCR, the TCRdb table keeps only in-frame clones and is missing some. The sample has around 68,000 clones; 77% are singletons. Sequencing input: blood. The receptors were gathered from a boy between 5 and 17 years old with moderate ulcerative colitis.

The chain recombines TRBV30 with TRBJ1-5, with unresolved D. Germline CDR1 and CDR2: GTSNPN and SVGIG (reference sequence). The ends were cut back, 3 bases at V and 6 bases at J, with 9 bases in the middle. The length of the CDR3 is 12 residues. CDR3 bases: TGTGCCTGGAGCCTGGGGATTCAGCCCCAGCATTTT. This codes for CAWSLGIQPQHF.

This chain uses TRBV6-5 with TRBJ2-3; 7 bases map to TRBD1. The J segment lost 2 bases and the V segment lost 6 bases, leaving 8 bases of the junction unmatched. The CDR3 has 15 amino acids. Germline V CDR1 and CDR2: MNHEY, SVGAGI. The CDR3 here is CASSQNQGDTDTQYF. The CDR3 DNA sequence: TGTGCCAGCAGCCAGAACCAGGGGGACACAGATACGCAGTATTTT.

The rearrangement joins TRBV25-1 to TRBJ1-2; 7 positions match TRBD1. CDR1 and CDR2 (germline): MGHDK, SYGVNS. V shed 8 bases, J shed 6 bases, and the junction held 9 bases outside the gene matches. The CDR3 extends over 13 amino acids. CDR3 amino acids: CASGQTGSNGYTF. The CDR3 region has the DNA TGTGCCAGCGGCCAGACAGGGTCGAATGGCTACACCTTC.

The V gene is TRBV5-1, the J gene TRBJ1-5; tentatively, D is TRBD1 (5 bases). Trimming took 0 bases from V and 3 from J, leaving 10 bases between them. The CDR3 is made up of 15 amino acids. CDR1 is SGHRS and CDR2 is YFSETQ in the germline V gene. The CDR3, as DNA: TGCGCCAGCAGCTTGGCAGGGTTCGACAATCAGCCCCAGCATTTT. The encoded protein is CASSLAGFDNQPQHF.

The chain uses TRBV2 and TRBJ1-6; possible D gene TRBD1, 5 bases. This CDR3 is 16 amino acids long. The V and J ends lost 3 bases and 7 bases respectively, with 16 bases between them. From germline, CDR1 is SNHLY and CDR2 FYNNEI. In DNA form, the CDR3 reads TGTGCCAGCAGTGAGAGTATGGCAGGGTGGAATTCACCCCTCCACTTT. Encoded protein: CASSESMAGWNSPLHF. Filled out from reference TRBV2 and TRBJ1-6, the complete variable domain reads EPEVTQTPSHQVTQMGQEVILRCVPISNHLYFYWYRQILGQKVEFLVSFYNNEISEKSEIFDDQFSVERPDGSNFTLKIRSTKLEDSAMYFCASSESMAGWNSPLHFGNGTRLTVT.

J is TRBJ2-2 and V is TRBV2; D is possibly TRBD1 (6 bases). The CDR3 is made up of 13 amino acids. V lost 6 bases and J lost 7, with 12 bases in between. Germline V gene sequence: CDR1 SNHLY, CDR2 FYNNEI. CDR3 region: CASRGKGVGELFF. DNA for the CDR3: TGTGCCAGCAGGGGTAAGGGGGTCGGGGAGCTGTTTTTT. Full variable domain (rest looked up from reference TRBV2 and TRBJ2-2): EPEVTQTPSHQVTQMGQEVILRCVPISNHLYFYWYRQILGQKVEFLVSFYNNEISEKSEIFDDQFSVERPDGSNFTLKIRSTKLEDSAMYFCASRGKGVGELFFGEGSRLTVL.

This clone was seen just once. The chain couples TRBV27 to TRBJ2-7, with D possibly TRBD1 on 5 matching bases. The CDR3 contains 16 residues. Germline-derived CDR1 and CDR2 are MNHEY and SMNVEV (reference sequence). V was shortened by 4 bases and J by 0 bases, with 16 bases between the two germline ends. The DNA of the CDR3 is TGTGCCAGCAGTTCCCAGGGCAGAAGACTCTCCTACGAGCAGTACTTC. It yields the protein CASSSQGRRLSYEQYF.

The chain joins TRBV6-6 to TRBJ1-3; D might be TRBD1 (5 bases). V shed 6 bases and J shed 0 bases, with 12 bases lying between them. This CDR3 comprises 15 residues. Germline-derived CDR1 and CDR2 are MNHNY and SVGAGI (reference sequence). The DNA of the CDR3 is TGTGCCAGCAGCCGCCCGACAGTCTCTGGAAACACCATATATTTT. Translated, it gives CASSRPTVSGNTIYF.

V is TRBV19 and J is TRBJ2-2, with D possibly being TRBD1 or TRBD2 (7 bases each). Germline V gene data show CDR1 as LNHDA and CDR2 as SQIVND (reference sequence). The CDR3 covers 16 residues. V was cut by 7 bases and J by 2 bases, with 17 bases left in between. The CDR3 protein is CASNPEGGGNTGELFF. CDR3 in DNA: TGTGCCAGTAACCCCGAGGGAGGGGGCAACACCGGGGAGCTGTTTTTT.

V gene TRBV7-2 combines with J gene TRBJ2-7; the D is unclear. CDR3 length: 15 residues. The germline V gene has CDR1 SGHTA and CDR2 FQGNSA. The V end was cut by 5 bases, the J end by 2 bases, with 16 bases between. CDR3 coding DNA: TGTGCCAGCAGCCTGATGGCGTTTTCGGCCTACGAGCAGTACTTC. It encodes CASSLMAFSAYEQYF.

This clone was found a few times. J is TRBJ1-2 and V is TRBV5-6; D gene unclear. This CDR3 is built from 15 residues. Trimming shortened V by 0 bases and J by 7 bases, and 16 bases separated the two germline ends. Germline CDR1 reads SGHDT; CDR2 reads YYEEEE. The CDR3 protein is CASSLADGPRGGYTF. The CDR3 coding sequence is TGTGCCAGCAGCTTGGCCGATGGGCCTAGAGGTGGCTACACCTTC.

This sequence joins TRBV4-3 and TRBJ1-1, with no clear D. CDR3 length: 13 amino acids. Germline V gives CDR1 LGHNA, CDR2 YSLEER. V gave up 0 bases and J gave up 5 bases, with 7 bases separating them. This CDR3 reads CASSQDQETEAFF. The CDR3 nucleotides are TGCGCCAGCAGCCAAGATCAAGAGACTGAAGCTTTCTTT.

The genes are TRBV7-2 and TRBJ2-4; 7 bases match TRBD1. Germline-derived CDR1 and CDR2 are SGHTA and FQGNSA. The CDR3 runs to 13 residues. V was pared by 6 bases and J by 7 bases, with 6 bases of the junction left unmatched. This chain's CDR3 is CASSPEQGNIQYF. The DNA for the CDR3 is TGTGCCAGCAGTCCGGAACAGGGGAACATTCAGTACTTC.

The chain uses TRBV15 and TRBJ1-2; 9 nucleotides align to TRBD1. The length of the CDR3 is 14 residues. J lost 6 bases, V lost 4 bases, and 6 bases had no gene match. Germline CDR1 LNHNV, CDR2 YYDKDF (reference sequence). The CDR3, as DNA: TGTGCCACCAGCACATCCGGGACAGGGAATGGCTACACCTTC. The encoded protein is CATSTSGTGNGYTF.

The chain uses TRBV5-4 and TRBJ2-7; 7 bases agree with TRBD1. CDR3 length: 14 amino acids. Germline assignment: CDR1 SGHNT and CDR2 YYREEE (reference sequence). The trim removed 2 bases at V and 3 bases at J, leaving 5 bases unmatched. CDR3 in amino acids: CASSFKGAHYEQYF. In nucleotides, the CDR3 is TGTGCCAGCAGCTTCAAGGGGGCCCACTACGAGCAGTACTTC.

This clone has more than one count but fewer than ten. The chain recombines TRBV29-1 with TRBJ1-1; D not certain. The CDR3 extends over 14 amino acids. The V and J ends lost 0 bases and 4 bases respectively, with 12 bases between them. The germline gives CDR1 SQVTM, CDR2 ANQGSEA. The CDR3 nucleotides are TGCAGCGTTGAAGATCGAATCAGAGGCACTGAAGCTTTCTTT. Residues: CSVEDRIRGTEAFF.

The J gene is TRBJ2-5, the V gene TRBV27; 8 bases are shared with TRBD2. The junction had 9 bases not matched to a gene; V was cut back by 2 bases and J by 4 bases. CDR1 is MNHEY and CDR2 is SMNVEV in the germline V gene (reference sequence). The CDR3 length is 16 residues. The CDR3 loop is CASSLIASGSRETQYF. The CDR3 coding sequence is TGTGCCAGCAGTTTAATTGCCAGCGGGAGTCGAGAGACCCAGTACTTC.

The rearrangement links TRBV7-9 to TRBJ1-1; a weak D match, TRBD1 (6 bases). V was cut by 5 bases and J by 3 bases, with 13 bases left in between. Germline CDR1 and CDR2: SEHNR and FQNEAQ (reference sequence). The CDR3 spans 14 residues. DNA for the CDR3: TGTGCCAGCAGCCAGAGAACAGGGTACACTGAAGCTTTCTTT. It specifies CASSQRTGYTEAFF.

The chain links TRBV5-5 to TRBJ2-5; TRBD1 is a possible D gene (5 bases). CDR1 and CDR2 from the germline V gene are SGHKS and YYEKEE (reference sequence). V gave up 5 bases and J gave up 5 bases, with 16 bases separating them. CDR3 length equals 14 residues. CDR3 DNA sequence: TGTGCCAGCAGTTGGACACGGACCCTGGAGACCCAGTACTTC. Its translation: CASSWTRTLETQYF.

This clone has just one count. This rearrangement joins TRBV27 to TRBJ1-2, with 8 bases aligning to TRBD1. The CDR3 loop spans 15 amino acids. V was pared by 6 bases and J by 2 bases, with 8 bases of the junction left unmatched. The V gene's germline CDR1 is MNHEY and CDR2 SMNVEV (reference sequence). The CDR3 loop reads CASSKTGVRNYGYTF. The CDR3 DNA follows: TGTGCCAGCAGCAAGACAGGGGTCAGGAACTATGGCTACACCTTC.

The gene calls are TRBV5-1 and TRBJ1-5; no clear D. CDR1 and CDR2 (germline): SGHRS, YFSETQ. This CDR3 spans 13 amino acids. Deletions cut 4 bases from V and 6 bases from J, with 11 bases between. CDR3 in amino acids: CASSPAAGQPQHF. As DNA, the CDR3 is TGCGCCAGCAGCCCGGCGGCCGGTCAGCCCCAGCATTTT.

The rearrangement links TRBV18 to TRBJ1-1; D is possibly TRBD1 (5 bases). The CDR3 length is 14 residues. Trimming removed 1 base at V and 3 bases at J, with 9 bases between. Germline CDR1 reads KGHSH; CDR2 reads LQKENI. The chain's CDR3 is CASSPQGSYTEAFF. CDR3 sequence (DNA): TGTGCCAGCTCACCACAGGGGAGCTACACTGAAGCTTTCTTT.

The rearrangement joins TRBV27 to TRBJ2-3; D unclear. The CDR3 is 12 residues long. The ends were cut back, 5 bases at V and 5 bases at J, with 8 bases in the middle. The germline V gene encodes CDR1 MNHEY and CDR2 SMNVEV (reference sequence). CDR3 residues: CASSQFGDTQYF. CDR3 bases: TGTGCCAGCAGTCAGTTTGGAGATACGCAGTATTTT.

Only one count was recorded for this clone. CDR3 in amino acids: CASSYGTGNSPLHF. CDR3 nucleotides: TGTGCCAGCAGTTACGGGACAGGGAATTCACCCCTCCACTTT. This rearrangement joins TRBV6-9 to TRBJ1-6; 9 positions agree with TRBD1. This CDR3 contains 14 residues. CDR1 and CDR2 from the germline V gene are MNHGY and SVAAGI. Losses at the gene ends were 3 bases for V and 7 bases for J; bases not matched to a gene: 1.

This clone was seen only a few times. This rearrangement joins TRBV7-3 to TRBJ2-2, with 7 bases lining up with TRBD2. The trim removed 0 bases at V and 4 bases at J, leaving 5 bases unmatched. The CDR3 length is 16 residues. Germline lookup yields CDR1 SGHTA and CDR2 FQGTGA. The CDR3 DNA reads TGTGCCAGCAGCTTAACGAGCGGGGCGTCCACCGGGGAGCTGTTTTTT. Its protein is CASSLTSGASTGELFF.

The chain carries TRBV7-7 and TRBJ1-1; tentative D call: TRBD1 (5 bases). Germline loops: CDR1 SSHAT, CDR2 FNYEAQ (reference sequence). The V end was cut by 5 bases, the J end by 1 base, with 17 bases between. The CDR3 length is 16 residues. The CDR3: CASSAFREVENTEAFF. DNA for the CDR3: TGTGCCAGCAGCGCCTTCAGGGAGGTGGAGAACACTGAAGCTTTCTTT. The full variable domain, with the rest looked up from reference TRBV7-7 and TRBJ1-1, is GAGVSQSPRYKVTKRGQDVTLRCDPISSHATLYWYQQALGQGPEFLTYFNYEAQPDKSGLPSDRFSAERPEGSISTLTIQRTEQRDSAMYRCASSAFREVENTEAFFGQGTRLTVV.

This chain uses TRBV11-2 with TRBJ2-5, with D possibly called TRBD1 or TRBD2 (6 bases each). CDR3 size: 15 residues. Germline-derived CDR1 and CDR2 are SGHAT and FQNNGV. The ends were cut back, 3 bases at V and 4 bases at J, with 15 bases in the middle. CDR3 region: CASSLHPGASETQYF. As DNA, the CDR3 is TGTGCCAGCAGCTTGCACCCGGGGGCCTCAGAGACCCAGTACTTC.

The chain carries TRBV6-1 and TRBJ2-7; possible D gene TRBD1, 5 bases. V was clipped by 5 bases and J by 1 base, with 9 bases between them. CDR3 length equals 13 residues. Per the germline V gene, CDR1 is MNHNS and CDR2 is SASEGT. The CDR3 loop is CASSRQTSYEQYF. The CDR3 DNA sequence: TGTGCCAGCAGTAGACAGACTTCCTACGAGCAGTACTTC.

This clone was recorded a few times. The gene calls are TRBV4-1 and TRBJ1-3, with a weak D call TRBD1 (5 bases). The CDR3 sequence is 19 residues long. The germline V and J ends were trimmed by 4 bases and 1 base, with 23 bases remaining between them. Germline V gene lookup returns CDR1 MGHRA and CDR2 YSYEKL. CDR3 in amino acids: CASSPRTPVTPQSGNTIYF. The CDR3 region has the DNA TGCGCCAGCAGCCCCCGGACACCAGTGACCCCACAATCTGGAAACACCATATATTTT.

The chain has TRBV11-2 and TRBJ2-7; D assignment may be TRBD1 or TRBD2 (5 bases each). CDR3 size: 14 residues. The V end was cut by 5 bases, the J end by 0 bases, with 11 bases between. Germline assignment: CDR1 SGHAT and CDR2 FQNNGV. Written as DNA, the CDR3 is TGTGCCAGCAGCCCCACCGGGACCTCCTACGAGCAGTACTTC. Protein sequence: CASSPTGTSYEQYF. The full variable domain, its missing parts supplied by reference TRBV11-2 and TRBJ2-7, is EAGVAQSPRYKIIEKRQSVAFWCNPISGHATLYWYQQILGQGPKLLIQFQNNGVVDDSQLPKDRFSAERLKGVDSTLKIQPAKLEDSAVYLCASSPTGTSYEQYFGPGTRLTVT.

J is TRBJ1-1 and V is TRBV10-3, with D tentatively TRBD1 (5 bases). This CDR3 comprises 15 residues. Germline V gene data show CDR1 as ENHRY and CDR2 as SYGVKD. The ends were cut back, 10 bases at V and 3 bases at J, with 21 bases in the middle. This CDR3 reads CATTMDPGQDTEAFF. In DNA, the CDR3 is TGTGCCACCACTATGGACCCGGGGCAAGACACTGAAGCTTTCTTT.

The J gene is TRBJ2-2, the V gene TRBV5-4, with unresolved D. Germline loops: CDR1 SGHNT, CDR2 YYREEE (reference sequence). V dropped 4 bases and J dropped 8 bases, with 15 bases sitting between them. The CDR3 consists of 14 residues. The CDR3 bases are TGTGCCAGCAGCCCCGATCAGGTCCCGGGGGAGCTGTTTTTT. Its translation: CASSPDQVPGELFF.